The 29 T cell receptor beta chains listed next were all sequenced from one sample in a study of blood T cell repertoires in COVID-19. Profiled with immunoSEQ multiplex PCR; TCRdb holds only in-frame clones, not every one. The table lists around 240,000 clones, 86% of them singletons. The sample was peripheral blood. The receptors were sampled from a woman between 25 and 40 years old who had recovered from COVID-19.

CDR3: CASSSDRGFADTQYF. CDR3 sequence (DNA): TGTGCCAGCAGTTCCGACAGGGGTTTCGCAGATACGCAGTATTTT. The chain carries TRBV6-5 and TRBJ2-3; 8 nucleotides match TRBD1. CDR1 is MNHEY and CDR2 is SVGAGI in the germline V gene. With 4 bases clipped from V and 4 bases from J, the junction kept 7 bases outside the gene matches. CDR3 length: 15 amino acids.

A few counts support this clone. The chain is built from TRBV7-9 and TRBJ2-1; 7 nucleotides align to TRBD2. V dropped 5 bases and J dropped 6; count of bases not matched to a gene: 7. CDR3 size: 14 residues. Germline V gene sequence: CDR1 SEHNR, CDR2 FQNEAQ (reference sequence). The CDR3, as DNA: TGTGCCAGCAGCCCGCGACTAGCCGGCAATGAGCAGTTCTTC. Its protein product is CASSPRLAGNEQFF.

This chain uses TRBV29-1 with TRBJ2-7; a weak D match, TRBD2 (5 bases). The CDR3 loop spans 14 amino acids. Trimming stripped 3 bases from V and 0 bases from J, with 12 bases between. The germline V gene has CDR1 SQVTM and CDR2 ANQGSEA. CDR3 DNA: TGCAGCGTTGAGTCAACGGGAAGCTCCTACGAGCAGTACTTC. Translating gives CSVESTGSSYEQYF.

The V gene is TRBV9, the J gene TRBJ2-7; TRBD2 might be the D (5 bases). CDR3 length: 13 amino acids. Germline V lookup: CDR1 SGDLS, CDR2 YYNGEE. Between the trimmed V and J ends, which lost 1 base and 7 bases, there was a span of 12 bases. Here the CDR3 DNA reads TGTGCCAGCAGCGTACCGGGGTCAAATGAGCAGTACTTC. Protein product: CASSVPGSNEQYF.

This CDR3 is CASSLGPRRQVAGGNTEAFF. As DNA, the CDR3 is TGTGCCAGCAGCCTAGGTCCCCGGAGACAGGTCGCGGGGGGGAACACTGAAGCTTTCTTT. The chain combines TRBV7-3 with TRBJ1-1, with D perhaps matching TRBD1 (6 bases). V was cut by 5 bases and J by 1 base, with 29 bases left in between. This CDR3 has 20 residues. The V gene's germline CDR1 is SGHTA and CDR2 FQGTGA.

Only a few counts were recorded for this clone. The same CDR3 is also encoded by other DNA sequences in this sample. V usage is TRBV20-1 and J usage is TRBJ1-1; D is uncertain. The germline gives CDR1 DFQATT, CDR2 SNEGSKA (reference sequence). V was cut by 0 bases and J by 5 bases, with 4 bases left in between. This CDR3 comprises 11 residues. Here the CDR3 reads CSARDLTEAFF. DNA of the CDR3: TGCAGTGCTAGAGATTTAACTGAAGCTTTCTTT.

The chain links TRBV7-3 to TRBJ2-3, with D perhaps TRBD2 (5 bases). V lost 9 bases to trimming and J lost 4 bases, with 17 bases between them. This CDR3 contains 14 residues. Germline V gene data show CDR1 as SGHTA and CDR2 as FQGTGA. CDR3 protein: CASSLEGRADTQYF. The CDR3 DNA follows: TGTGCCAGTAGCCTTGAGGGTCGGGCAGATACGCAGTATTTT. Combining the CDR3 with reference TRBV7-3 and TRBJ2-3 gives the whole variable domain GAGVSQTPSNKVTEKGKYVELRCDPISGHTALYWYRQSLGQGPEFLIYFQGTGAADDSGLPNDRFFAVRPEGSVSTLKIQRTERGDSAVYLCASSLEGRADTQYFGPGTRLTVL.

Only one count was recorded for this clone. This rearrangement joins TRBV9 to TRBJ2-1, with 10 bases lining up with TRBD2. The CDR3 loop spans 18 amino acids. Looked up from germline, CDR1 is SGDLS and CDR2 is YYNGEE. The ends lost 0 bases at V and 5 bases at J; junction bases unmatched: 11. The DNA of the CDR3 is TGTGCCAGCAGCGTAGCCTCCTTCGGAGCGGGGGGGCACAATGAGCAGTTCTTC. This sequence encodes CASSVASFGAGGHNEQFF.

The chain has TRBV5-4 and TRBJ2-7, with 10 bases aligning to TRBD2. V was clipped by 4 bases and J by 2 bases; unmatched bases: 3. Looked up from germline, CDR1 is SGHNT and CDR2 is YYREEE (reference sequence). There are 14 residues in the CDR3. The CDR3 DNA follows: TGTGCCAGCAGCGAGCGGGGGGGCCCCTACGAGCAGTACTTC. Translation gives CASSERGGPYEQYF.

The V gene is TRBV4-2, the J gene TRBJ2-3, with 7 bases matching TRBD2. Germline trimming cut 1 base from V and 5 bases from J; bases unmatched to any gene: 9. The CDR3 spans 16 residues. Germline assignment: CDR1 LGHNA and CDR2 YNFKEQ. The CDR3 DNA reads as TGTGCCAGCAGCCAAGGACTAGCAGGTCCCGGAGATACGCAGTATTTT. Protein: CASSQGLAGPGDTQYF.

This clone was counted a few times. The chain combines TRBV28 with TRBJ2-2; D is perhaps TRBD2 (5 bases). The CDR3 has 16 residues. Deletions cut 6 bases from V and 2 bases from J, with 16 bases between. CDR1 MDHEN and CDR2 SYDVKM come from the germline V gene. The CDR3 DNA is TGTGCCAGCAGCCCAAGGCGGGCACAAAACACCGGGGAGCTGTTTTTT. It codes for CASSPRRAQNTGELFF.

The chain uses TRBV6-5 and TRBJ2-7, with 7 bases fitting TRBD1. This CDR3 comprises 15 residues. Losses at the gene ends were 0 bases for V and 7 bases for J; bases not matched to a gene: 9. CDR1 is MNHEY, CDR2 SVGAGI, per germline. The CDR3 region is CASSYSRGGASEQYF. The CDR3 DNA reads TGTGCCAGCAGTTACTCAAGAGGGGGCGCGTCAGAGCAGTACTTC.

The J gene is TRBJ2-7, the V gene TRBV7-2, with a possible D match to TRBD1 (5 bases). Germline V lookup: CDR1 SGHTA, CDR2 FQGNSA. The CDR3 sequence is 14 residues long. Trimming took 5 bases from V and 2 from J, leaving 13 bases between them. The CDR3 nucleotides are TGTGCCAGCAGCCCTACAGGAGACACCTACGAGCAGTACTTC. Its translation is CASSPTGDTYEQYF.

This chain connects TRBV3-1 (or the pseudogene TRBV3-2) to TRBJ2-7; no definite D call. Germline CDR1 is LGHDT and CDR2 is YNNKEL (reference sequence). V lost 4 bases and J 4 bases, leaving 5 bases between the germline ends. The CDR3 is 11 residues long. CDR3 protein: CASSRAYEQYF. CDR3 nucleotide sequence: TGTGCCAGCAGCCGGGCTTACGAGCAGTACTTC.

This chain uses TRBV5-4 with TRBJ2-3; D is unresolved. The V end was cut by 2 bases, the J end by 2 bases, with 6 bases between. CDR3 length equals 13 residues. The germline V gene encodes CDR1 SGHNT and CDR2 YYREEE (reference sequence). The CDR3 here is CASSLRDTDTQYF. DNA of the CDR3: TGTGCCAGCAGCTTAAGAGACACAGATACGCAGTATTTT.

The CDR3 spells CSASDNEAFF. Written as DNA, the CDR3 is TGCAGTGCTAGTGATAATGAAGCTTTCTTT. V gene TRBV20-1 combines with J gene TRBJ1-1; D remains ambiguous. CDR1 is DFQATT and CDR2 is SNEGSKA in the germline V gene (reference sequence). The CDR3 loop spans 10 amino acids. Trimming left V 3 bases short and J 7 bases short, with 6 bases between.

J is TRBJ1-2 and V is TRBV7-2; perhaps TRBD1 as D (6 bases). CDR1 SGHTA and CDR2 FQGNSA come from the germline V gene. The CDR3 is 15 residues long. The V end lost 3 bases, the J end lost 4 bases, and 15 bases lay between the germline ends. The CDR3 is CASSLAAGDIYGYTF. CDR3 nucleotides: TGTGCCAGCAGCTTGGCAGCAGGGGACATCTATGGCTACACCTTC.

The J gene is TRBJ2-3, the V gene TRBV7-9; 13 nucleotides match TRBD2. V lost 2 bases to trimming and J lost 6 bases; unmatched junction nucleotides: 2. Germline CDR1 and CDR2: SEHNR and FQNEAQ (reference sequence). CDR3 length: 15 residues. The CDR3 region is CASSLTSGGEDTQYF. The DNA for the CDR3 is TGTGCCAGCAGCTTAACTAGCGGGGGGGAGGATACGCAGTATTTT.

The genes are TRBV12-3 or TRBV12-4 and TRBJ1-5; TRBD1 is a possible D gene (5 bases). This CDR3 has 11 amino acids. V lost 3 bases and J lost 11, with 8 bases in between. The chain's CDR3 is CASSLGGSQHF. The CDR3 region has the DNA TGTGCCAGCAGTTTGGGGGGGTCCCAGCATTTT.

The chain carries TRBV9 and TRBJ1-6, with 8 bases lining up with TRBD1. In germline, CDR1 is SGDLS, CDR2 YYNGEE. CDR3 length equals 16 residues. Germline trimming cut 2 bases from V and 7 bases from J; bases unmatched to any gene: 8. As DNA, the CDR3 is TGTGCCAGCAGCGTCGGACAGGGTCCCCTAAATTCACCCCTCCACTTT. The encoded protein is CASSVGQGPLNSPLHF.

The V and J genes are TRBV5-5 and TRBJ1-6; no definite D call. The germline V gene encodes CDR1 SGHKS and CDR2 YYEKEE (reference sequence). V was shortened by 0 bases and J by 5 bases, with 9 bases between the two germline ends. The CDR3 has 15 amino acids. The chain's CDR3 is CASSLAGLHNSPLHF. The CDR3 DNA reads TGTGCCAGCAGCTTGGCCGGACTCCATAATTCACCCCTCCACTTT.

Written as DNA, the CDR3 is TGTGCCAGCAGTTTCGACAACCACTATGGCTACACCTTC. Protein: CASSFDNHYGYTF. V and J are TRBV7-9 and TRBJ1-2; D unresolved. Germline lookup yields CDR1 SEHNR and CDR2 FQNEAQ (reference sequence). V was pared by 6 bases and J by 3 bases, with 11 bases between. The CDR3 length is 13 residues. Together with reference TRBV7-9 and TRBJ1-2, the CDR3 gives the full variable domain: DTGVSQNPRHKITKRGQNVTFRCDPISEHNRLYWYRQTLGQGPEFLTYFQNEAQLEKSRLLSDRFSAERPKGSFSTLEIQRTEQGDSAMYLCASSFDNHYGYTFGSGTRLTVV.

This rearrangement joins TRBV11-1 to TRBJ2-7, with 7 bases that match TRBD2. J lost 6 bases, V lost 5 bases, and 16 bases had no gene match. CDR1 and CDR2 from the germline V gene are SGHAT and FQDESV (reference sequence). This CDR3 is built from 16 residues. The CDR3 DNA reads as TGTGCCAGCAGCCATCGGTCTCCTGTGGGGAGGGCCGAGCAGTACTTC. It yields the protein CASSHRSPVGRAEQYF.

In its sample, this clone was seen a few times. The chain has TRBV3-1 (or the pseudogene TRBV3-2) and TRBJ2-7; 7 bases line up with TRBD1. Germline CDR1 is LGHDT and CDR2 is YNNKEL (reference sequence). V shed 3 bases, J shed 2 bases, and the junction held 16 bases outside the gene matches. The CDR3 runs 18 residues. The CDR3 DNA sequence: TGTGCCAGCAGCCACCTTGCTATGGCCCAGGGGGAGCCCTACGAGCAGTACTTC. Its translation is CASSHLAMAQGEPYEQYF.

The rearrangement links TRBV20-1 to TRBJ2-7; TRBD1 aligns across 7 bases. The CDR3 consists of 13 residues. The junction had 4 bases not matched to a gene; V was cut back by 3 bases and J by 2 bases. Germline V gene lookup returns CDR1 DFQATT and CDR2 SNEGSKA (reference sequence). In DNA form, the CDR3 reads TGCAGTGCTAGTGTGCAGGGGGCCTACGAGCAGTACTTC. Its translation is CSASVQGAYEQYF.

This chain joins TRBV6-4 and TRBJ2-3, with 10 bases lining up with TRBD2. The CDR3 runs 16 residues. J gave up 6 bases and V 4 bases, and 10 bases lay outside the gene matches. Per germline, CDR1 MRHNA and CDR2 SNTAGT. The CDR3 DNA is TGTGCCAGCAGTGTGGACCCGGGACTAGCGCCCGATACGCAGTATTTT. Residues: CASSVDPGLAPDTQYF.

This sequence joins TRBV24-1 and TRBJ2-5; D perhaps matches TRBD2 (5 bases). The germline V gene has CDR1 KGHDR and CDR2 SFDVKD. Deletions cut 3 bases from V and 5 bases from J, with 15 bases between. The CDR3 loop spans 15 amino acids. The CDR3 DNA reads TGTGCCACCAGTGATCCCGCAGAGGGTGGGGAGACCCAGTACTTC. The encoded protein is CATSDPAEGGETQYF.

The genes are TRBV7-2 and TRBJ2-6; a possible D gene is TRBD1 (6 bases). CDR3 length: 17 amino acids. Between the trimmed V and J ends, which lost 2 bases and 3 bases, there was a span of 14 bases. The germline V gene has CDR1 SGHTA and CDR2 FQGNSA. The CDR3 DNA reads as TGTGCCAGCAGCTTATACCCCAGGGGCCATGGGGCCAACGTCCTGACTTTC. Amino acid sequence: CASSLYPRGHGANVLTF.

This clone has just a few counts. The V and J genes are TRBV7-2 and TRBJ2-2, with D tentatively TRBD2 (7 bases). This CDR3 has 16 residues. The V and J ends lost 5 bases and 2 bases respectively, with 15 bases between them. Looked up from germline, CDR1 is SGHTA and CDR2 is FQGNSA. CDR3 in DNA: TGTGCCAGCAGCCCGGGGGGCCTAGCCAACACCGGGGAGCTGTTTTTT. Protein sequence: CASSPGGLANTGELFF.